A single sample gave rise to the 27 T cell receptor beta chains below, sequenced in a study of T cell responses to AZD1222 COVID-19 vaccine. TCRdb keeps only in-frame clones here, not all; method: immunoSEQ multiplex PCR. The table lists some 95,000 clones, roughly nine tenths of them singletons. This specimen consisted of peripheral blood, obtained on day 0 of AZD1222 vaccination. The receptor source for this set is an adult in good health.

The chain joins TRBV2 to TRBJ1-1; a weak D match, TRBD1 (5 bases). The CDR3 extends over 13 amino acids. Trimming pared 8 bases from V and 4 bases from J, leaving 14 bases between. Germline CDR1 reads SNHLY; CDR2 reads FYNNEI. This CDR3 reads CASSSGPLTEAFF. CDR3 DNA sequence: TGTGCCAGCTCATCGGGACCCCTCACTGAAGCTTTCTTT. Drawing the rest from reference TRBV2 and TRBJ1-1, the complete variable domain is EPEVTQTPSHQVTQMGQEVILRCVPISNHLYFYWYRQILGQKVEFLVSFYNNEISEKSEIFDDQFSVERPDGSNFTLKIRSTKLEDSAMYFCASSSGPLTEAFFGQGTRLTVV.

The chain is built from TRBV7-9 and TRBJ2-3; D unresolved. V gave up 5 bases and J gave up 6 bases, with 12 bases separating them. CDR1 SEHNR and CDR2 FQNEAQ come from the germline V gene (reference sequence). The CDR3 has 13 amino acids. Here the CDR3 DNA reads TGTGCCAGCAGCCCTTCCGGTGGGGATACGCAGTATTTT. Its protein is CASSPSGGDTQYF.

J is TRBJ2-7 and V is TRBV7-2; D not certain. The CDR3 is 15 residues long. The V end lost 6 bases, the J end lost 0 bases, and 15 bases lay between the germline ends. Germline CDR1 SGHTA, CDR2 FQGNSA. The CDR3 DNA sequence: TGTGCCAGCAGTCCCCAGGCGCGCAGCTCCTACGAGCAGTACTTC. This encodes CASSPQARSSYEQYF.

CDR3 in amino acids: CASSLSRGTSLSEQFF. The CDR3 DNA sequence: TGTGCCAGCAGCTTATCGAGGGGGACTAGCCTAAGTGAGCAGTTCTTC. The V call is TRBV7-3, the J call TRBJ2-1, with TRBD2 identical over 9 bases. From germline, CDR1 is SGHTA and CDR2 FQGTGA. CDR3 size: 16 residues. J gave up 9 bases and V 2 bases, and 11 bases lay outside the gene matches.

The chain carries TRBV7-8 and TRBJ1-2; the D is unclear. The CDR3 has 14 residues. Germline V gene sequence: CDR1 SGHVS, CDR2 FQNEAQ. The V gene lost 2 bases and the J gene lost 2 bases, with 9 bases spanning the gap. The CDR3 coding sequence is TGTGCCAGCAGCTTATCGCTGAAAAACTATGGCTACACCTTC. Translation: CASSLSLKNYGYTF.

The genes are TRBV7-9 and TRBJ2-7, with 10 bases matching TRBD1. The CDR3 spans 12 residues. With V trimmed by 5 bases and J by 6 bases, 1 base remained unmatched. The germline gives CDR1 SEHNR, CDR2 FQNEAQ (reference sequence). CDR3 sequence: CASSGQGGEQYF. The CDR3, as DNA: TGTGCCAGCAGCGGACAGGGGGGCGAGCAGTACTTC.

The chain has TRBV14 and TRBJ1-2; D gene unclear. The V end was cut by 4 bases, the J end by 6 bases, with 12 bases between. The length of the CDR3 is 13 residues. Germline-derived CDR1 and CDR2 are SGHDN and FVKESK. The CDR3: CASSLLGTNGYTF. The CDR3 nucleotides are TGTGCCAGCAGCCTTCTGGGTACCAATGGCTACACCTTC.

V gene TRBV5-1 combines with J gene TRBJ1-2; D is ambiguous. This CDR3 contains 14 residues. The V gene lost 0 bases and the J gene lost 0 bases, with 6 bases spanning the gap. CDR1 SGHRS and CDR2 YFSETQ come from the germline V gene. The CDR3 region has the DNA TGCGCCAGCAGCTTGGGCAGCCCTAACTATGGCTACACCTTC. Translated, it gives CASSLGSPNYGYTF.

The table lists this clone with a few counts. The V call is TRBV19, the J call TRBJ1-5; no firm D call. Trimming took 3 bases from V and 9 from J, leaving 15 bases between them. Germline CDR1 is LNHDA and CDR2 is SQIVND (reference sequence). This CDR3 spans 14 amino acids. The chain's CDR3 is CASSIGEGGRPQHF. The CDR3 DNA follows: TGTGCCAGTAGTATCGGAGAAGGTGGGCGGCCCCAGCATTTT.

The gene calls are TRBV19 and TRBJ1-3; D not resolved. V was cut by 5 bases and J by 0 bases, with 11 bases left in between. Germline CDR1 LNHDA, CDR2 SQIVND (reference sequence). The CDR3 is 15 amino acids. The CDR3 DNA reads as TGTGCCAGTAGTCTCGACGGTGACTCTGGAAACACCATATATTTT. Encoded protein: CASSLDGDSGNTIYF. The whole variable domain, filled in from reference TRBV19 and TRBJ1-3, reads DGGITQSPKYLFRKEGQNVTLSCEQNLNHDAMYWYRQDPGQGLRLIYYSQIVNDFQKGDIAEGYSVSREKKESFPLTVTSAQKNPTAFYLCASSLDGDSGNTIYFGEGSWLTVV.

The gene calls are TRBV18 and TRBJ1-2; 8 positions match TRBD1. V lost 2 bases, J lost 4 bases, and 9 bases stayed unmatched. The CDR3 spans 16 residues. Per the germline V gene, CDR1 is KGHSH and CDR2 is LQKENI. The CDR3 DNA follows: TGTGCCAGCTCACCAACCGGTGCAGGGGGCGGCTATGGCTACACCTTC. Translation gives CASSPTGAGGGYGYTF. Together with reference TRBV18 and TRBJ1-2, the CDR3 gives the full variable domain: NAGVMQNPRHLVRRRGQEARLRCSPMKGHSHVYWYRQLPEEGLKFMVYLQKENIIDESGMPKERFSAEFPKEGPSILRIQQVVRGDSAAYFCASSPTGAGGGYGYTFGSGTRLTVV.

DNA of the CDR3: TGTGCCAGCAGTGAAAGACTTCAGCCCCAGCATTTT. It codes for CASSERLQPQHF. The genes are TRBV2 and TRBJ1-5; no clear D gene. CDR3 length: 12 amino acids. Germline V gene data show CDR1 as SNHLY and CDR2 as FYNNEI. The V end was cut by 2 bases, the J end by 6 bases, with 5 bases between.

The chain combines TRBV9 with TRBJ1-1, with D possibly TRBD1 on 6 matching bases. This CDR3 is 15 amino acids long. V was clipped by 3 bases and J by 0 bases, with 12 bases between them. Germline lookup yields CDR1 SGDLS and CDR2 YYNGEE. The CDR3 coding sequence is TGTGCCAGCAGCGAGTCCGGGACACTGAACACTGAAGCTTTCTTT. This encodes CASSESGTLNTEAFF.

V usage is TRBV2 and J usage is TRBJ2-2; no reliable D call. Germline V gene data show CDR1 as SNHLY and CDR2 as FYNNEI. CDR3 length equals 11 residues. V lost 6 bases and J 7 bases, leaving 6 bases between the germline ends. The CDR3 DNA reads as TGTGCCAGCAGCCCTAGCGGGGAGCTGTTTTTT. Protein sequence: CASSPSGELFF.

CDR3 sequence (DNA): TGTGCCAGCAGCCCAAGACAGGGGAGCACTGAAGCTTTCTTT. Translating gives CASSPRQGSTEAFF. V usage is TRBV3-1 (or the pseudogene TRBV3-2) and J usage is TRBJ1-1; 8 positions match TRBD1. V trimming: 4 bases; J trimming: 4 bases; junction bases outside the gene matches: 5. CDR1 and CDR2 from the germline V gene are LGHDT and YNNKEL (reference sequence). CDR3 length: 14 residues.

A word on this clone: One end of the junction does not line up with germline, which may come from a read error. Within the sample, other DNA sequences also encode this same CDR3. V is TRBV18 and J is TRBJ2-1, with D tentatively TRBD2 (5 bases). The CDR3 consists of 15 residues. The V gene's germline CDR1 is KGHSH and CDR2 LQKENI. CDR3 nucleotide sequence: TGTGCCAGCTCGCCACCGGGGAGCTCCTACAATGAGCAGTTCTTC. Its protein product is CASSPPGSSYNEQFF.

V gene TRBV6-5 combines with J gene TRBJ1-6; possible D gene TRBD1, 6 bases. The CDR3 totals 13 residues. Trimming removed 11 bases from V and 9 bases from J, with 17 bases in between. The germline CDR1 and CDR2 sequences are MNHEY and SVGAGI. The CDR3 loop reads CAGQTGFSSPLHF. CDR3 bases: TGTGCCGGCCAGACAGGTTTCAGTTCACCCCTCCACTTT.

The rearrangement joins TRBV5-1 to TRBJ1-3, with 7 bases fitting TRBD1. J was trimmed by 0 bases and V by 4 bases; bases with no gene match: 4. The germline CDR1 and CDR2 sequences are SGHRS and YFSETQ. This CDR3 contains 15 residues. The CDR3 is CASSREGASGNTIYF. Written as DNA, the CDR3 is TGCGCCAGCAGCAGGGAGGGGGCCTCTGGAAACACCATATATTTT.

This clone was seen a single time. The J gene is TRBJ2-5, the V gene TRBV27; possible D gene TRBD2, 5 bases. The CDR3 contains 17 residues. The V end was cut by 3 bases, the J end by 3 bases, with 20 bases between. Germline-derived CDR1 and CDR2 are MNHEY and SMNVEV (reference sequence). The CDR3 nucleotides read TGTGCCAGCAGTTTTCGCCGGCTAGCAGGTGGAAAAGAGACCCAGTACTTC. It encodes CASSFRRLAGGKETQYF.

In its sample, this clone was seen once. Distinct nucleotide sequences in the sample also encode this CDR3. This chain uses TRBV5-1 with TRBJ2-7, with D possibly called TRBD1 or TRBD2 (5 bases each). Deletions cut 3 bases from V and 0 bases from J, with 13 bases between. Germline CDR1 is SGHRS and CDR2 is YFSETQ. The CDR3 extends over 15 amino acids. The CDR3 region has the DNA TGCGCCAGCAGCTGGGACGGGAAGGACTCCTACGAGCAGTACTTC. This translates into CASSWDGKDSYEQYF.

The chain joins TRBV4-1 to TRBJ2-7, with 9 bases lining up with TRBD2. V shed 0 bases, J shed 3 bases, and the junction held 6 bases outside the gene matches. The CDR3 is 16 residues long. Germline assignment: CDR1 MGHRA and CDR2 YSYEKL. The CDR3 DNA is TGCGCCAGCAGCCAAGATCTTGCGGGGGGGAACTACGAGCAGTACTTC. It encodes CASSQDLAGGNYEQYF.

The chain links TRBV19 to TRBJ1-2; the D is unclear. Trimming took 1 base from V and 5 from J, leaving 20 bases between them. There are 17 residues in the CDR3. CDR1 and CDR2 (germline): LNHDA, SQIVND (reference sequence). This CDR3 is CASSIAVLVDIWYGYTF. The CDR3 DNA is TGTGCCAGTAGTATAGCTGTACTGGTCGACATCTGGTATGGCTACACCTTC. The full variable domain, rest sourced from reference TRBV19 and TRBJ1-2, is DGGITQSPKYLFRKEGQNVTLSCEQNLNHDAMYWYRQDPGQGLRLIYYSQIVNDFQKGDIAEGYSVSREKKESFPLTVTSAQKNPTAFYLCASSIAVLVDIWYGYTFGSGTRLTVV.

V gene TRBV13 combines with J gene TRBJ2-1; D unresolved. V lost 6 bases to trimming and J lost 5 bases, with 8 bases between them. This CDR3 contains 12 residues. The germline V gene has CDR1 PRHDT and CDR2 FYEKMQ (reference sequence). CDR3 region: CASSMGNNEQFF. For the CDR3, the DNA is TGTGCCAGCAGTATGGGGAACAATGAGCAGTTCTTC.

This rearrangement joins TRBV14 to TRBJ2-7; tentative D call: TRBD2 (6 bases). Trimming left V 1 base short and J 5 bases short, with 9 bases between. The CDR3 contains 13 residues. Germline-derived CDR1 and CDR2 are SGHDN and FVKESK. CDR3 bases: TGTGCCAGCAGCCAAGTCCGGACTAACGAGCAGTACTTC. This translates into CASSQVRTNEQYF. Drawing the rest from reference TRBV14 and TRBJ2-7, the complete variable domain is EAGVTQFPSHSVIEKGQTVTLRCDPISGHDNLYWYRRVMGKEIKFLLHFVKESKQDESGMPNNRFLAERTGGTYSTLKVQPAELEDSGVYFCASSQVRTNEQYFGPGTRLTVT.

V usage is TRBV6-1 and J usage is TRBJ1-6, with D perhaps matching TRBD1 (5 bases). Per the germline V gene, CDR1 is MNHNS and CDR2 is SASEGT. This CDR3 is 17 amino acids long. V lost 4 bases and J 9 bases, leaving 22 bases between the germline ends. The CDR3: CASSGRQGTPRSSPLHF. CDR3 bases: TGTGCCAGCAGTGGGCGCCAGGGTACCCCTCGGAGTTCACCCCTCCACTTT.

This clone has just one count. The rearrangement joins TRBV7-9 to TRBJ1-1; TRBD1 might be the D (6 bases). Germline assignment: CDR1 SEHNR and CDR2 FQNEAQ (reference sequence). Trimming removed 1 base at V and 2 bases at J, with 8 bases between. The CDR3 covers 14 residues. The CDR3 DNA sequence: TGTGCCAGCAGCTTAGGGACAGCCAACACTGAAGCTTTCTTT. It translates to CASSLGTANTEAFF.

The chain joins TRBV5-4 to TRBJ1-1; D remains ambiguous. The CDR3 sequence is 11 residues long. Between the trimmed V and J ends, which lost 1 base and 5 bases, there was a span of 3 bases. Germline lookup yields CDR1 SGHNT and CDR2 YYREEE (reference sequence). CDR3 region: CASSLSTEAFF. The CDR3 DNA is TGTGCCAGCAGCTTGTCTACTGAAGCTTTCTTT.